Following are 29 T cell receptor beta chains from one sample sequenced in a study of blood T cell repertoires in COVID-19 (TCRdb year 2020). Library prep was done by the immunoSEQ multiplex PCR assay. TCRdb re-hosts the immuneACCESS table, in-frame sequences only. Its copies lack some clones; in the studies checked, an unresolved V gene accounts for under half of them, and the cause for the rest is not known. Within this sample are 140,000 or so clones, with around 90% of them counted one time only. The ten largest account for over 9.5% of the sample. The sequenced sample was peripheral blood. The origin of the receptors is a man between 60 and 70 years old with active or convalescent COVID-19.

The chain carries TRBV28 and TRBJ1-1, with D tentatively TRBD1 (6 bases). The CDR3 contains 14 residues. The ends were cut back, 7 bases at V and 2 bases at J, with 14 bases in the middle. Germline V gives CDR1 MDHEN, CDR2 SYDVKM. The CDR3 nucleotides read TGTGCCAGCAACCTACAGGGTCGAAACACTGAAGCTTTCTTT. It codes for CASNLQGRNTEAFF.

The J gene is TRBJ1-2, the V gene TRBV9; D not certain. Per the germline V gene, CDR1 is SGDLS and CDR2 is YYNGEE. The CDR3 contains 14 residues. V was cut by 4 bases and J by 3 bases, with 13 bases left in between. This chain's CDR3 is CASSPPGVHYGYTF. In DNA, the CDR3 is TGTGCCAGCAGCCCCCCGGGAGTCCACTATGGCTACACCTTC.

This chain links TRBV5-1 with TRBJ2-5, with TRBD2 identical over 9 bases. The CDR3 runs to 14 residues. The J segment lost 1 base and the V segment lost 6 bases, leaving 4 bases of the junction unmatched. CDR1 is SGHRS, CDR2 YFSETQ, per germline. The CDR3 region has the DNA TGCGCCAGCAAGACGGGACTAGCCCAAGAGACCCAGTACTTC. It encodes CASKTGLAQETQYF.

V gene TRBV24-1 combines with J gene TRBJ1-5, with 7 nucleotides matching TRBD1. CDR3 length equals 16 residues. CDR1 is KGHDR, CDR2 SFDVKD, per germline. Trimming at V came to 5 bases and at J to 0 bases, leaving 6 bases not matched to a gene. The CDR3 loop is CATSVGRGDSNQPQHF. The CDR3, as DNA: TGTGCCACCAGTGTTGGCAGGGGGGATAGCAATCAGCCCCAGCATTTT.

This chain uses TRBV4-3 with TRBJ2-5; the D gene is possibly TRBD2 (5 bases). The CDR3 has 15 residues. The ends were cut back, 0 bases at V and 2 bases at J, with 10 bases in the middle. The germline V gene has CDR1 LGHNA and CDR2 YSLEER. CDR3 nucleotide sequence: TGCGCCAGCAGCCAAGATAGACTAAATCAAGAGACCCAGTACTTC. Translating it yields CASSQDRLNQETQYF.

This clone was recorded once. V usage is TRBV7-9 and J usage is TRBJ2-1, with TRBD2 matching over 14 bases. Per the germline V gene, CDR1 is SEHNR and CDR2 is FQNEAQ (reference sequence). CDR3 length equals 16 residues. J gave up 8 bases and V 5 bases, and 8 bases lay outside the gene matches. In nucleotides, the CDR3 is TGTGCCAGCAGCCCTCTGGGACTAGCGGGAGCGGATGAGCAGTTCTTC. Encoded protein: CASSPLGLAGADEQFF.

The CDR3: CASSFQGGIGTEAFF. The CDR3 nucleotides are TGTGCCAGCAGTTTCCAAGGGGGAATCGGCACTGAAGCTTTCTTT. The V call is TRBV6-5, the J call TRBJ1-1, with D tentatively TRBD1 (6 bases). The V and J ends lost 4 bases and 4 bases respectively, with 16 bases between them. CDR3 size: 15 residues. Germline V gene data show CDR1 as MNHEY and CDR2 as SVGAGI.

The CDR3 DNA is TGTGCCAGCAGGGACAGGGGCTATGGCTATGGCTACACCTTC. Its translation: CASRDRGYGYGYTF. The V and J genes are TRBV6-5 and TRBJ1-2, with TRBD1 matching 9 bases. Trimming at V came to 6 bases and at J to 4 bases, leaving 6 bases not matched to a gene. Germline V gene lookup returns CDR1 MNHEY and CDR2 SVGAGI. The CDR3 has 14 amino acids.

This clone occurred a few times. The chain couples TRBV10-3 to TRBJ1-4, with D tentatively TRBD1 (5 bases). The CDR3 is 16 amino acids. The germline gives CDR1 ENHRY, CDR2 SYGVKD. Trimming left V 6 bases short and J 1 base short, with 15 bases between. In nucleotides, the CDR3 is TGTGCCATCAGCCCCGGGGGGGTAGGAACTAATGAAAAACTGTTTTTT. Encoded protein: CAISPGGVGTNEKLFF.

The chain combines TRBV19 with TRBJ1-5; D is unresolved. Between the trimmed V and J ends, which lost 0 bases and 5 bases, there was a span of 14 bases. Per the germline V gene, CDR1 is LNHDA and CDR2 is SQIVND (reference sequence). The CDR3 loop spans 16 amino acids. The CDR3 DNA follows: TGTGCCAGTAGTATAGAACTGGAGGGCGAGGATCAGCCCCAGCATTTT. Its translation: CASSIELEGEDQPQHF.

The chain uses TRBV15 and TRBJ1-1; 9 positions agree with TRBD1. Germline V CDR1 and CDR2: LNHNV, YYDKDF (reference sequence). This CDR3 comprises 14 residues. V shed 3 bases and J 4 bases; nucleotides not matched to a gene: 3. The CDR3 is CATSRGQGGTEAFF. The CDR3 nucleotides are TGTGCCACCAGCAGGGGACAGGGAGGCACTGAAGCTTTCTTT.

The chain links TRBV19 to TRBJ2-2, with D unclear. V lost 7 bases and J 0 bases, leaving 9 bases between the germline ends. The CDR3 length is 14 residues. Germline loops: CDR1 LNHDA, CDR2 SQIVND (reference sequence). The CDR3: CASTRSANTGELFF. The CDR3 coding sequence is TGTGCCAGTACACGGTCCGCGAACACCGGGGAGCTGTTTTTT.

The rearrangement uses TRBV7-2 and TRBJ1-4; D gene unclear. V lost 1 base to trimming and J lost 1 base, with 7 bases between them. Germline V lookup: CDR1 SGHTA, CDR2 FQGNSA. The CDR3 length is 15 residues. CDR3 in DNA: TGTGCCAGCAGCTTAGTGGCGGGAACTAATGAAAAACTGTTTTTT. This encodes CASSLVAGTNEKLFF.

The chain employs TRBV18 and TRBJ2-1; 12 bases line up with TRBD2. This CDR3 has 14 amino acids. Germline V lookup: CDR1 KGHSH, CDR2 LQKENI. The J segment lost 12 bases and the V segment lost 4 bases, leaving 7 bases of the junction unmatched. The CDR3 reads CASSLGLAGFWQFF. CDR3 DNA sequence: TGTGCCAGCTCACTCGGACTAGCGGGATTCTGGCAGTTCTTC.

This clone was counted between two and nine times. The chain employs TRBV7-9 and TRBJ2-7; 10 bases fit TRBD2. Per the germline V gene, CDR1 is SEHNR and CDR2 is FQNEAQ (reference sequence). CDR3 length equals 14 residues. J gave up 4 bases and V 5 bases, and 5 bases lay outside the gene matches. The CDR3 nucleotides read TGTGCCAGCAGCCCTAGCGGGAGCCCGTACGAGCAGTACTTC. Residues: CASSPSGSPYEQYF.

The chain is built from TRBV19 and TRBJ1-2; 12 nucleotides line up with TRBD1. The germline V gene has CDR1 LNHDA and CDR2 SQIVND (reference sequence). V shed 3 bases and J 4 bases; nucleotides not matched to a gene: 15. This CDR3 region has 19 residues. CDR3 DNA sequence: TGTGCCAGTAGTATTGGGACCCCGGGACAGGGGGCATCCAGCTATGGCTACACCTTC. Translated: CASSIGTPGQGASSYGYTF. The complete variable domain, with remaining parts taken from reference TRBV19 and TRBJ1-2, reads DGGITQSPKYLFRKEGQNVTLSCEQNLNHDAMYWYRQDPGQGLRLIYYSQIVNDFQKGDIAEGYSVSREKKESFPLTVTSAQKNPTAFYLCASSIGTPGQGASSYGYTFGSGTRLTVV.

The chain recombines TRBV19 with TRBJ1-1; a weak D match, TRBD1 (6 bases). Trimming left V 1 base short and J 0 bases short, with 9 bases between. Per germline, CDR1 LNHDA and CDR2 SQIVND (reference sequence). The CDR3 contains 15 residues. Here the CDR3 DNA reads TGTGCCAGTAGTATAGGACAGGTCATGAACACTGAAGCTTTCTTT. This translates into CASSIGQVMNTEAFF.

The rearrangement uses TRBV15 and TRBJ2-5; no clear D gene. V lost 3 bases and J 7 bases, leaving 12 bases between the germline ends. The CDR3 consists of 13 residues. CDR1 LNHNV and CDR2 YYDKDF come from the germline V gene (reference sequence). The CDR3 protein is CATSRTVSGTQYF. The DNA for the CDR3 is TGTGCCACCAGCAGGACGGTGTCGGGGACCCAGTACTTC.

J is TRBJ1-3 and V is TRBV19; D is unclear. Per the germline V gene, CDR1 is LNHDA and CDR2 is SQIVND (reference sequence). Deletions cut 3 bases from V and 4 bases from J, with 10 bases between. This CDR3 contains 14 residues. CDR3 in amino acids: CASSIAAAGNTIYF. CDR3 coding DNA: TGTGCCAGTAGTATCGCGGCAGCCGGAAACACCATATATTTT. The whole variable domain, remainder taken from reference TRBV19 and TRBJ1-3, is DGGITQSPKYLFRKEGQNVTLSCEQNLNHDAMYWYRQDPGQGLRLIYYSQIVNDFQKGDIAEGYSVSREKKESFPLTVTSAQKNPTAFYLCASSIAAAGNTIYFGEGSWLTVV.

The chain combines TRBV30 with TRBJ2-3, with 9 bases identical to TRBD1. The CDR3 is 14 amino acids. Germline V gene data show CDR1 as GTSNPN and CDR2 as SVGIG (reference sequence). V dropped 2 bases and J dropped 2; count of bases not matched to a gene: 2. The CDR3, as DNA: TGTGCCTGGAGTTGGGACAGGGCCACAGATACGCAGTATTTT. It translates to CAWSWDRATDTQYF.

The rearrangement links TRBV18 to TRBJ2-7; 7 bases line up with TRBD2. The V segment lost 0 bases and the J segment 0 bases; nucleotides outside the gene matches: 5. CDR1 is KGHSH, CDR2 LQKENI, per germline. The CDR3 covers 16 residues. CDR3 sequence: CASSPPRGGSSYEQYF. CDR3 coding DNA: TGTGCCAGCTCACCACCCCGCGGGGGAAGCTCCTACGAGCAGTACTTC.

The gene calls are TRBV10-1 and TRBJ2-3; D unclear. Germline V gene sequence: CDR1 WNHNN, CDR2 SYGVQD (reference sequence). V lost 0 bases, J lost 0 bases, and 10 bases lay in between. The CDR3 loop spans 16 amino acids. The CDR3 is CASSESLYFSTDTQYF. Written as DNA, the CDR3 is TGCGCCAGCAGTGAGTCGCTATATTTTAGCACAGATACGCAGTATTTT.

CDR3 DNA: TGTGCCACCAGTGTTGGCCTTAATGAGCAGTTCTTC. Translation gives CATSVGLNEQFF. This chain uses TRBV24-1 with TRBJ2-1; D gene uncertain. The CDR3 is 12 residues long. V lost 5 bases and J lost 7, with 8 bases in between. Germline values: CDR1 KGHDR, CDR2 SFDVKD.

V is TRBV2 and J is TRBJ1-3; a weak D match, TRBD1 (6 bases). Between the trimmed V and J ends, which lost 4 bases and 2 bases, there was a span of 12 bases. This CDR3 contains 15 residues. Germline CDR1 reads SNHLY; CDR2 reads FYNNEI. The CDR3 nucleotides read TGTGCCAGCAGTGGGATCGGGACACCTGGAAACACCATATATTTT. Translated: CASSGIGTPGNTIYF.

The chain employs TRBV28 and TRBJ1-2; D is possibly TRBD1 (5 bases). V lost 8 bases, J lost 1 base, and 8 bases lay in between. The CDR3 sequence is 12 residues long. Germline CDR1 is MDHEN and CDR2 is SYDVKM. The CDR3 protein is CASQGRNYGYTF. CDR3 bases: TGTGCCAGCCAGGGTCGTAACTATGGCTACACCTTC.

The CDR3 here is CASGLVQGAGEGGYTF. As DNA, the CDR3 is TGTGCTAGTGGTTTGGTACAAGGTGCAGGGGAGGGCGGCTACACCTTC. This rearrangement joins TRBV12-5 to TRBJ1-2, with D possibly TRBD1 on 6 matching bases. The germline V gene has CDR1 LGHNT and CDR2 FRNRAP. V lost 0 bases to trimming and J lost 8 bases, with 19 bases between them. This CDR3 spans 16 amino acids.

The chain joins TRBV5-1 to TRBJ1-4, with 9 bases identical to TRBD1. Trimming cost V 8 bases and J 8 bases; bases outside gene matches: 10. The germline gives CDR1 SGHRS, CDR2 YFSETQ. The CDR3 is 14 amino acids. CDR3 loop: CASTPGTGSEKLFF. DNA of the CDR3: TGCGCCAGTACCCCAGGGACAGGGTCCGAAAAACTGTTTTTT.

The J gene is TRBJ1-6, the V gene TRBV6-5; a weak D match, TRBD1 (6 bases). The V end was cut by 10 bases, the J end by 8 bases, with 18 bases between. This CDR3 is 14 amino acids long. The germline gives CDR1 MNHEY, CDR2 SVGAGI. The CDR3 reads CATQLRGGDSPLHF. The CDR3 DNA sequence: TGTGCCACCCAGCTTAGGGGGGGTGATTCACCCCTCCACTTT.

The CDR3 DNA reads as TGTGCCAGCAGCCTAGACAGACCATCCTATAATTCACCCCTCCACTTT. Its protein is CASSLDRPSYNSPLHF. The chain is built from TRBV5-4 and TRBJ1-6, with D perhaps matching TRBD1 (5 bases). The CDR3 is 16 amino acids. The V end lost 4 bases, the J end lost 1 base, and 12 bases lay between the germline ends. Germline CDR1 is SGHNT and CDR2 is YYREEE (reference sequence).